A single sample is the source of the 14 T cell receptor beta chains below, sequenced in a study of blood T cell repertoires in COVID-19. The table came from immunoSEQ multiplex PCR; TCRdb's copy has only in-frame clones and leaves some out. The data contain 130,000 or so clones, around 79% of them seen just once; the ten biggest clones take up approximately 5%. Specimen: peripheral blood. These receptors were taken from a woman in her 70s with COVID-19, enrolled during active disease.

This chain connects TRBV19 to TRBJ1-5; TRBD1 is a possible D gene (5 bases). This CDR3 is 16 amino acids long. Trimming removed 3 bases from V and 6 bases from J, with 18 bases in between. In germline, CDR1 is LNHDA, CDR2 SQIVND (reference sequence). The CDR3 region has the DNA TGTGCCAGTAGTATTATCCAGGGAGGAATGGCTCAGCCCCAGCATTTT. Its translation is CASSIIQGGMAQPQHF.

The chain employs TRBV3-1 (or the pseudogene TRBV3-2) and TRBJ1-2; no clear D. V was shortened by 7 bases and J by 2 bases, with 8 bases between the two germline ends. The CDR3 runs 12 residues. Germline V gene lookup returns CDR1 LGHDT and CDR2 YNNKEL (reference sequence). The DNA of the CDR3 is TGTGCCAGCACTGAGGGAAACTATGGCTACACCTTC. Protein sequence: CASTEGNYGYTF.

The chain has TRBV5-4 and TRBJ1-3, with D perhaps TRBD1 (6 bases). The CDR3 spans 16 residues. Germline assignment: CDR1 SGHNT and CDR2 YYREEE (reference sequence). V gave up 0 bases and J gave up 0 bases, with 10 bases separating them. The CDR3 DNA sequence: TGTGCCAGCAGCTTGGGACAGGCCTTCTCTGGAAACACCATATATTTT. Its translation: CASSLGQAFSGNTIYF.

The chain recombines TRBV6-6 with TRBJ2-2; a possible D gene is TRBD1 (6 bases). The V and J ends lost 7 bases and 1 base respectively, with 13 bases between them. Looked up from germline, CDR1 is MNHNY and CDR2 is SVGAGI (reference sequence). The CDR3 runs 15 residues. CDR3 loop: CASNLDRLNTGELFF. The CDR3 nucleotides read TGTGCCAGCAATCTAGACAGGCTGAACACCGGGGAGCTGTTTTTT.

The V and J genes are TRBV7-2 and TRBJ1-1, with 8 bases fitting TRBD1. Germline V lookup: CDR1 SGHTA, CDR2 FQGNSA. J lost 5 bases, V lost 2 bases, and 7 bases had no gene match. The length of the CDR3 is 15 residues. CDR3 coding DNA: TGTGCCAGCAGCTTAATGTTCGACAGGGGAACTGAAGCTTTCTTT. Translating it yields CASSLMFDRGTEAFF.

The rearrangement links TRBV9 to TRBJ2-5; D gene uncertain. From germline, CDR1 is SGDLS and CDR2 YYNGEE. The CDR3 extends over 14 amino acids. The ends were cut back, 0 bases at V and 7 bases at J, with 13 bases in the middle. The CDR3 nucleotides read TGTGCCAGCAGCGTAGAAAGCCTGAGAGGGACCCAGTACTTC. The encoded protein is CASSVESLRGTQYF.

The chain employs TRBV18 and TRBJ1-6; D gene unclear. In germline, CDR1 is KGHSH, CDR2 LQKENI. Trimming pared 1 base from V and 9 bases from J, leaving 19 bases between. The CDR3 is 17 residues long. CDR3 residues: CASSPREGGSISSPLHF. The DNA of the CDR3 is TGTGCCAGCTCACCACGGGAGGGAGGGTCAATTTCTTCACCCCTCCACTTT. Supplemented by reference TRBV18 and TRBJ1-6, the full variable domain reads NAGVMQNPRHLVRRRGQEARLRCSPMKGHSHVYWYRQLPEEGLKFMVYLQKENIIDESGMPKERFSAEFPKEGPSILRIQQVVRGDSAAYFCASSPREGGSISSPLHFGNGTRLTVT.

This chain links TRBV6-2 or TRBV6-3 with TRBJ2-7, with 8 nucleotides matching TRBD1. This CDR3 is 14 amino acids long. After removal of 1 base from V and 7 bases from J, the junction contained 6 bases not matched to a gene. Germline V gene data show CDR1 as MNHEY and CDR2 as SVGEGT. Here the CDR3 reads CASSYFQGAGEQYF. The DNA for the CDR3 is TGTGCCAGCAGTTACTTCCAGGGGGCAGGGGAGCAGTACTTC.

This clone was found a few times. J is TRBJ1-2 and V is TRBV7-8; 7 positions agree with TRBD1. This CDR3 spans 15 amino acids. The V gene end was trimmed by 0 bases and the J gene end by 4 bases; junction bases not matched to a gene: 5. Germline assignment: CDR1 SGHVS and CDR2 FQNEAQ. The CDR3 loop is CASSLAGQPSYGYTF. The CDR3 DNA sequence: TGTGCCAGCAGCTTAGCGGGACAGCCTTCCTATGGCTACACCTTC.

V gene TRBV29-1 combines with J gene TRBJ1-1, with D possibly TRBD1 on 6 matching bases. Trimming took off 6 bases at V and 4 bases at J, with 9 bases between the two ends. The germline CDR1 and CDR2 sequences are SQVTM and ANQGSEA. The CDR3 is made up of 11 amino acids. CDR3 residues: CSVQTGTEAFF. The CDR3 nucleotides are TGCAGCGTACAGACAGGCACTGAAGCTTTCTTT.

The rearrangement joins TRBV13 to TRBJ2-5, with D tentatively TRBD2 (5 bases). The CDR3 length is 13 residues. V lost 5 bases and J lost 9, with 16 bases in between. Germline values: CDR1 PRHDT, CDR2 FYEKMQ (reference sequence). The CDR3 region is CASSPAAEVPQYF. The CDR3 coding sequence is TGTGCCAGCAGCCCGGCCGCGGAGGTGCCCCAGTACTTC.

This clone appeared a few times. V and J are TRBV30 and TRBJ1-1, with TRBD1 matching over 7 bases. This CDR3 spans 14 amino acids. Germline CDR1 and CDR2: GTSNPN and SVGIG (reference sequence). V shed 2 bases, J shed 8 bases, and the junction held 11 bases outside the gene matches. The DNA for the CDR3 is TGTGCCTGGAGTCCTCCAGGGGGTAATAGGGAAGCTTTCTTT. As protein: CAWSPPGGNREAFF.

This clone was observed a few times. This sequence joins TRBV10-3 and TRBJ1-5, with a possible D match to TRBD1 (5 bases). Looked up from germline, CDR1 is ENHRY and CDR2 is SYGVKD. V gave up 6 bases and J gave up 5 bases, with 8 bases separating them. The CDR3 runs to 12 residues. The CDR3 DNA sequence: TGTGCCATCAGAGAAGGGGATCAGCCCCAGCATTTT. It specifies CAIREGDQPQHF.

This chain connects TRBV10-3 to TRBJ2-2; TRBD1 matches at 7 bases. Germline CDR1 is ENHRY and CDR2 is SYGVKD. With V trimmed by 8 bases and J by 1 base, 7 bases remained unmatched. The CDR3 extends over 15 amino acids. CDR3 nucleotide sequence: TGTGCCATCGCCGACAGGGTGAAGAACACCGGGGAGCTGTTTTTT. Translating it yields CAIADRVKNTGELFF.